These T cell receptor beta chains were read from a single sample in a study of blood T cell repertoires in COVID-19. Profiled with immunoSEQ multiplex PCR; TCRdb holds only in-frame clones, not every one. Of more than 200,000 clones in the sample, around 89% were seen once. The sample was PBMCs or T cells enriched from blood (not recorded which). These receptor sequences come from a woman younger than 45 who had recovered from COVID-19. The CDR3 runs from the conserved cysteine through the conserved F or W. A D gene is named only where the DNA matches it firmly. Size is stated for part of the rows, as once, few or many counts, or as a class when the clone is expanded.

d_call: .; v_call: TRBV11-2; j_call: TRBJ2-7; clone_size: .; cdr3_nt: TGTGCCAGCAGCTTAGATTATCTTTCGTACGAGCAGTACTTC; cdr3_aa: CASSLDYLSYEQYF
d_call: TRBD2; v_call: TRBV6-5; j_call: TRBJ2-7; clone_size: .; cdr3_nt: TGTGCCAGCAGAGCGGGAGGGCCGGTCGAGCAGTACTTC; cdr3_aa: CASRAGGPVEQYF
d_call: .; v_call: TRBV28; j_call: TRBJ1-5; clone_size: .; cdr3_nt: TGTGCCAGCAGTACGGACAGATATAGCAATCAGCCCCAGCATTTT; cdr3_aa: CASSTDRYSNQPQHF
d_call: .; v_call: TRBV2; j_call: TRBJ1-1; clone_size: .; cdr3_nt: TGTGCCAGCAGTGAAGCGAGGGGGAGAAACACTGAAGCTTTCTTT; cdr3_aa: CASSEARGRNTEAFF
d_call: .; v_call: TRBV3-1/TRBV3-2; j_call: TRBJ2-7; clone_size: once; cdr3_nt: TGTGCCAGCAGCTGGGCCGCGGACTGGCAAGCCTACGAGCAGTACTTC; cdr3_aa: CASSWAADWQAYEQYF
d_call: .; v_call: TRBV9; j_call: TRBJ2-1; clone_size: .; cdr3_nt: TGTGCCAGCAGCGTTTCAGGGGAAACCTACAATGAGCAGTTCTTC; cdr3_aa: CASSVSGETYNEQFF
d_call: TRBD1; v_call: TRBV6-6; j_call: TRBJ1-1; clone_size: .; cdr3_nt: TGTGCCAGCAGTTACGCCGGGACAGGGACGGCTTTCTTT; cdr3_aa: CASSYAGTGTAFF
d_call: TRBD1; v_call: TRBV28; j_call: TRBJ2-6; clone_size: .; cdr3_nt: TGTGCCAGCATTTACAACAATGGACGTAAGGGGACAGGGGGCTCTGGGGCCAACGTCCTGACTTTC; cdr3_aa: CASIYNNGRKGTGGSGANVLTF
d_call: TRBD2; v_call: TRBV9; j_call: TRBJ2-1; clone_size: .; cdr3_nt: TGTGCCAGCAGCGCCGCGGGACTAGCGGGCTACAATGAGCAGTTCTTC; cdr3_aa: CASSAAGLAGYNEQFF
d_call: .; v_call: TRBV30; j_call: TRBJ2-1; clone_size: .; cdr3_nt: TGTGCCTGGAGTGCCGCTCGACAGCGCCGAACCTACAATGAGCAGTTCTTC; cdr3_aa: CAWSAARQRRTYNEQFF
d_call: .; v_call: TRBV9; j_call: TRBJ2-1; clone_size: .; cdr3_nt: TGTGCCAGCAGCGTCGGGAGTGGGGAAGCAGAGGAGCAGTTCTTC; cdr3_aa: CASSVGSGEAEEQFF
d_call: .; v_call: TRBV5-1; j_call: TRBJ1-1; clone_size: .; cdr3_nt: TGCGCCAGCAGTTACAGTGCCGACACTGAAGCTTTCTTT; cdr3_aa: CASSYSADTEAFF
d_call: .; v_call: TRBV14; j_call: TRBJ1-1; clone_size: .; cdr3_nt: TGTGCCAGCAGCTCAACAGGGACCACTGAAGCTTTCTTT; cdr3_aa: CASSSTGTTEAFF
d_call: .; v_call: TRBV28; j_call: TRBJ1-1; clone_size: .; cdr3_nt: TGTGCCAGCAGCTCCCAAGGGGGGAACACTGAAGCTTTCTTT; cdr3_aa: CASSSQGGNTEAFF
d_call: .; v_call: TRBV7-2; j_call: TRBJ1-2; clone_size: .; cdr3_nt: TGTGCCAGCAGCTTAAGCCTCACAGATGGCTACACCTTC; cdr3_aa: CASSLSLTDGYTF
d_call: TRBD2; v_call: TRBV19; j_call: TRBJ2-1; clone_size: .; cdr3_nt: TGTGCCAGTAGTATTGAGTCGGGTAGCGGGGCCCGGCAGTTCTTC; cdr3_aa: CASSIESGSGARQFF
d_call: TRBD1; v_call: TRBV30; j_call: TRBJ1-2; clone_size: .; cdr3_nt: TGTGCCTGGACTAAGACAGGGGGAATCTATGGCTACACCTTC; cdr3_aa: CAWTKTGGIYGYTF
d_call: TRBD1; v_call: TRBV5-6; j_call: TRBJ2-6; clone_size: .; cdr3_nt: TGTGCCAGCAAGGACAGGGGGAACTCTGGGGCCAACGTCCTGACTTTC; cdr3_aa: CASKDRGNSGANVLTF
d_call: TRBD1; v_call: TRBV15; j_call: TRBJ2-3; clone_size: .; cdr3_nt: TGTGCCACCAGCAGTCTGACAGGGGGAGTAGATACGCAGTATTTT; cdr3_aa: CATSSLTGGVDTQYF
d_call: .; v_call: TRBV6-4; j_call: TRBJ2-3; clone_size: .; cdr3_nt: TGTGCCAGCAGTGTTCGCGGTGTTGGCACAGATACGCAGTATTTT; cdr3_aa: CASSVRGVGTDTQYF
d_call: TRBD2; v_call: TRBV7-2; j_call: TRBJ2-5; clone_size: .; cdr3_nt: TGTGCCAGCAGCCGGGACTACGGTTTAGAGACCCAGTACTTC; cdr3_aa: CASSRDYGLETQYF
d_call: TRBD1; v_call: TRBV29-1; j_call: TRBJ2-4; clone_size: .; cdr3_nt: TGCAGCGTATTAAAAGGGACAGGGAGGTTGTCCCAAAACATTCAGTACTTC; cdr3_aa: CSVLKGTGRLSQNIQYF
d_call: TRBD2; v_call: TRBV5-1; j_call: TRBJ2-1; clone_size: .; cdr3_nt: TGCGCCAGCAGCTTTGGCGGACTAGCGGGAACTTACAATGAGCAGTTCTTC; cdr3_aa: CASSFGGLAGTYNEQFF
d_call: .; v_call: TRBV4-1; j_call: TRBJ2-2; clone_size: .; cdr3_nt: TGCGCCAGCAGGAGGGAGGCCTCGAACACCGGGGAGCTGTTTTTT; cdr3_aa: CASRREASNTGELFF
d_call: .; v_call: TRBV4-3; j_call: TRBJ2-1; clone_size: .; cdr3_nt: TGCGCCAGCAGCCAAGATTCCAGCGGAGGCTCCTACAATGAGCAGTTCTTC; cdr3_aa: CASSQDSSGGSYNEQFF
d_call: TRBD1; v_call: TRBV30; j_call: TRBJ1-2; clone_size: .; cdr3_nt: TGTGCCTGCGACAAAATCAGGGGGTATGGCTACACCTTC; cdr3_aa: CACDKIRGYGYTF
d_call: TRBD1; v_call: TRBV27; j_call: TRBJ2-7; clone_size: once; cdr3_nt: TGTGCCAGCAGTTTATTCAGGGGGAACGGCCACTCCTACGAGCAGTACTTC; cdr3_aa: CASSLFRGNGHSYEQYF
d_call: TRBD1; v_call: TRBV12-3/TRBV12-4; j_call: TRBJ2-7; clone_size: .; cdr3_nt: TGTGCCAGCAGCCGACAGGGGGCGCGGGAGCAGTACTTC; cdr3_aa: CASSRQGAREQYF
d_call: .; v_call: TRBV5-1; j_call: TRBJ2-3; clone_size: .; cdr3_nt: TGCGCCAGCAGCTTGGAAGCAGGGATGGGCACAGATACGCAGTATTTT; cdr3_aa: CASSLEAGMGTDTQYF
d_call: TRBD1; v_call: TRBV27; j_call: TRBJ2-7; clone_size: once; cdr3_nt: TGTGCCAGCAGTTTATCCGGGACAGCCCACTACGAGCAGTACTTC; cdr3_aa: CASSLSGTAHYEQYF
d_call: TRBD2; v_call: TRBV30; j_call: TRBJ2-3; clone_size: .; cdr3_nt: TGTGCCTGGAGTGTATTAGCGGGGGGGGCAGATACGCAGTATTTT; cdr3_aa: CAWSVLAGGADTQYF